This entry is about one TCR beta chain. All patients experienced relapse after autologous stem cell transplantation, and brentuximab vedotin exposure was variable. These data are taken from a study of PD-1 blockade in classical Hodgkin lymphoma. Assay used: immunoSEQ multiplex PCR; TCRdb lists only in-frame clones, some missing. In the table there are roughly 14,000 clones, roughly 66% of which are singletons. Source: peripheral blood mononuclear cells (PBMCs), taken at baseline. The source of this sequence is a human donor with classical Hodgkin lymphoma.

The CDR3 DNA reads TGTGCCACCAGCAGGGGTGGACAGGGAAGCTCCTACGAGCAGTACTTC. As protein: CATSRGGQGSSYEQYF. The chain carries TRBV15 and TRBJ2-7; 8 nucleotides agree with TRBD1. V dropped 3 bases and J dropped 0; count of bases not matched to a gene: 7. Germline V gene lookup returns CDR1 LNHNV and CDR2 YYDKDF (reference sequence). This CDR3 comprises 16 residues.